The entry below describes one T cell receptor beta chain. The CDR3 runs 14 residues. Deletions cut 1 base from V and 9 bases from J, with 16 bases between. Germline-derived CDR1 and CDR2 are SGHRS and YFSETQ. The data were taken from a study of blood T cell repertoires in COVID-19. About the study: Samples of COVID-19 (acute and convalescent) were obtained from the United States, Italy and Spain. PBMCs, B-cell-depleted T cells, or T cells provided the cDNA or gDNA that made up the material.

Per the authors' pipeline: The authors estimated nucleated cell counts from reference gene primer amplification. Some clones are missing from TCRdb's copy, which holds only in-frame ones; the method was immunoSEQ multiplex PCR. V, J and clone size were drawn from that table, and D and trimming were deduced from the DNA. Seen here are 250,000 to 300,000 clones, 75% to 90% observed once, and the top ten hold approximately 4.2%. The rearrangement links TRBV5-1 to TRBJ2-5; D not certain. The sample comprised peripheral blood. The sequence came from a man aged 40-55 years with acute or convalescent COVID-19. CDR3 DNA: TGCGCCAGCAGCTTGATTAGCCAGATGCGAGCCCAGTACTTC. It codes for CASSLISQMRAQYF. Complete variable domain (other parts from reference TRBV5-1 and TRBJ2-5): KAGVTQTPRYLIKTRGQQVTLSCSPISGHRSVSWYQQTPGQGLQFLFEYFSETQRNKGNFPGRFSGRQFSNSRSEMNVSTLELGDSALYLCASSLISQMRAQYFGPGTRLLVL.